A selection of T cell receptor beta chains follows, all from one sample in a study of siplizumab effects on memory and regulatory T cells. Only in-frame clones appear in the TCRdb table, and some are missing; sequencing was by immunoSEQ multiplex PCR. The repertoire holds some 62,000 clones, with around 80% as singletons. Material: memory CD4+ T cells sorted from blood. The receptors stem from a human donor in good health. Each CDR3 is given with its conserved first and last residue. A D gene is named only where the DNA matches it firmly. For some rows the clone size is stated as once, few or many, or as a class when expanded; others skip it.

-	TRBV7-2	TRBJ2-1	-	TGTGCCAGCAGCTCCTACAGGGGACTAGAGCAGTTCTTC	CASSSYRGLEQFF
-	TRBV7-3	TRBJ2-6	-	TGTGCCAGCAGCTTAGGGACCAGCTCGAGGGCCAACGTCCTGACTTTC	CASSLGTSSRANVLTF
-	TRBV6-5	TRBJ1-3	-	TGTGCCAGCAGAACGGGACTCGGGGCTAGAAACACCATATATTTT	CASRTGLGARNTIYF
-	TRBV7-2	TRBJ1-6	-	TGTGCCAGCAGCTTACGGGATTATAATTCACCCCTCCACTTT	CASSLRDYNSPLHF
-	TRBV7-2	TRBJ1-5	-	TGTGCCAGCAGCTTACGGACAAATCAGCCCCAGCATTTT	CASSLRTNQPQHF
-	TRBV7-8	TRBJ2-4	-	TGTGCCAGCAGCTTAGTCGGAGGGGAAACGGCCAAAAACATTCAGTACTTC	CASSLVGGETAKNIQYF
-	TRBV28	TRBJ2-5	once	TGTGCCAGCAGGACTCAAGAGACCCAGTACTTC	CASRTQETQYF
-	TRBV6-5	TRBJ1-5	-	TGTGCCAGCAGCCCGCGTAGCAATCAGCCCCAGCATTTT	CASSPRSNQPQHF
-	TRBV11-3	TRBJ1-5	-	TGTGCCAGCAGCTTACGGGGGAATCAGCCCCAGCATTTT	CASSLRGNQPQHF
TRBD1	TRBV11-3	TRBJ2-1	-	TGTGCCAGCAGCTCGGGACAGGGCTCCTACAATGAGCAGTTCTTC	CASSSGQGSYNEQFF
-	TRBV6-5	TRBJ1-3	-	TGTGCCAGCAGTTTGAGTGGCTCTGGAAACACCATATATTTT	CASSLSGSGNTIYF
-	TRBV7-9	TRBJ1-1	-	TGTGCCAGCAGCCACCTGGGAGGCACTGAAGCTTTCTTT	CASSHLGGTEAFF
TRBD1	TRBV10-2	TRBJ1-2	-	TGCGCCAGCAGTGACAGGGGGCCCCCAAACTATGGCTACACCTTC	CASSDRGPPNYGYTF
-	TRBV4-2	TRBJ2-7	once	TGTGCCAGCAGCCGATCAGGCCGGGACGGATCCTACGAGCAGTACTTC	CASSRSGRDGSYEQYF
TRBD1	TRBV4-1	TRBJ1-1	few	TGCGCCAGCAGCCAAGACCTAAGCTCCCGGGACAGAGTAGAAGCTTTCTTT	CASSQDLSSRDRVEAFF
-	TRBV6-6	TRBJ1-2	-	TGTGCCAGCCTTGACAGCCTCTATGGCTACACCTTC	CASLDSLYGYTF